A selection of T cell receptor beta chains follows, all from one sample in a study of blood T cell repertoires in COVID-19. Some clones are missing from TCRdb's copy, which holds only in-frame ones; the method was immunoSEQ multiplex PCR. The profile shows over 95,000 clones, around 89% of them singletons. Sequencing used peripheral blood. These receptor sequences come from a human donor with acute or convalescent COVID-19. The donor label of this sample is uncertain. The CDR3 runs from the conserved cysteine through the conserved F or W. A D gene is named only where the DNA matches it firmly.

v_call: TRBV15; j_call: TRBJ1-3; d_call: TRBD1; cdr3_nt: TGTGCCACCAGCAGAGATGGACAGGGGATAGGAAACACCATATATTTT; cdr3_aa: CATSRDGQGIGNTIYF
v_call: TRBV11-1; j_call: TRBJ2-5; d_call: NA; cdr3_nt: TGTGCCAGCAGCTATACGGGTAGGGGTGGAGAGACCCAGTACTTC; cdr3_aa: CASSYTGRGGETQYF
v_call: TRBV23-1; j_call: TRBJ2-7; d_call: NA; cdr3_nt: TGCGCCAGCAGTCAGGGGCCTCCGGTTAACCACGCCTACGAGCAGTACTTC; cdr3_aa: CASSQGPPVNHAYEQYF
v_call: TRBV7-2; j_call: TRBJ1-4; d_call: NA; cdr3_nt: TGTGCCAGCGCAACCTGGGGGGCAACTAATGAAAAACTGTTTTTT; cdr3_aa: CASATWGATNEKLFF
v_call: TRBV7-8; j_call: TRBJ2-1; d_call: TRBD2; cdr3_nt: TGTGCCAGCAGCCCAACCGCGGCTAGCGGTTACAATGAGCAGTTCTTC; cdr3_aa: CASSPTAASGYNEQFF
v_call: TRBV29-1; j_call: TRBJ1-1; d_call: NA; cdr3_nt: TGCAGCGACTTACAGGGCACTGAAGCTTTCTTT; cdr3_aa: CSDLQGTEAFF
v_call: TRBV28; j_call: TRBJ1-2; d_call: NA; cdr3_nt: TGTGCCAGCGCAGACTTCTATGGCTACACCTTC; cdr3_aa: CASADFYGYTF
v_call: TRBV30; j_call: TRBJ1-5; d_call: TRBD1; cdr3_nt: TGTGCCTGGAGTTTCCGGGACAGGACGTCTCAGCCCCAGCATTTT; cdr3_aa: CAWSFRDRTSQPQHF
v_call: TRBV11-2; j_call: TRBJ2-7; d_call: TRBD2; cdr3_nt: TGTGCCAGCAGCCGAGGACTAGCGGGAAGGGCCTACGAGCAGTACTTC; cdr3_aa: CASSRGLAGRAYEQYF
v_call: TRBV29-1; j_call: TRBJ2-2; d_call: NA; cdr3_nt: TGCAGCGCCCCCGTGGCCTCCACCGGGGAGCTGTTTTTT; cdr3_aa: CSAPVASTGELFF
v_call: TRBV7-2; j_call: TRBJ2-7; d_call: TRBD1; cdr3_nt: TGTGCCAGCAGCAAGGACAGGTTTGGCTACGAGCAGTACTTC; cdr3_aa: CASSKDRFGYEQYF
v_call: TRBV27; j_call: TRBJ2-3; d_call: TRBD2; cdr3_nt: TGTGCCAGCAGTCCAACCTCCGGGACTAGCGGGAGGGCCCTCTATTTT; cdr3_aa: CASSPTSGTSGRALYF
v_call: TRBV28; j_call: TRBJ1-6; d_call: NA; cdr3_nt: TGTGCCAGCAGCAGTTGGCCGCGGAATTCACCCCTCCACTTT; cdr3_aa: CASSSWPRNSPLHF
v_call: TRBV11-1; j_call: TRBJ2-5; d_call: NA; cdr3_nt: TGTGCCAGCAGCTTAGATCTTCCAGGGGAAGGAACCCAGTACTTC; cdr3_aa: CASSLDLPGEGTQYF
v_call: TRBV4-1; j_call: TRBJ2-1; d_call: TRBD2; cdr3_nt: TGCGCCAGCAGCCAAGATCACGGGGGTAAACTAGCGGGAAAGGTCAATGAGCAGTTCTTC; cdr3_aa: CASSQDHGGKLAGKVNEQFF
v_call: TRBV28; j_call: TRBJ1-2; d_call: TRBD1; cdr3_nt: TGTGCCAGCAAGAGGGGGACAGGGCTTATCTATGGCTACACCTTC; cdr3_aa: CASKRGTGLIYGYTF
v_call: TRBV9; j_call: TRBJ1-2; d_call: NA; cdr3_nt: TGTGCCAGCAGCGTAGATCCCAGGGTCTATGGCTACACCTTC; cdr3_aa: CASSVDPRVYGYTF
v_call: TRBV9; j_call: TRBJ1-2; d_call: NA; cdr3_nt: TGTGCCAGCAGCGTAGGGTCCGGGGAGAGCCCCTATGGCTACACCTTC; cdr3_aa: CASSVGSGESPYGYTF